The 30 T cell receptor beta chains given below trace back to one sample, sequenced in a study of shared clonotypes between healthy human individuals. TCRdb's copy holds only in-frame clones and misses some; the assay was immunoSEQ multiplex PCR. Here the sample spans roughly 330,000 clones, approximately 79% being singletons. The sequenced material came from memory CD4+ T cells sorted from blood. Subset given: CD45RA-negative fraction. The source of these receptors is a young man in good health.

This clone has just one count. The chain is built from TRBV19 and TRBJ1-2; D possibly corresponds to TRBD1 (5 bases). Per the germline V gene, CDR1 is LNHDA and CDR2 is SQIVND (reference sequence). The V and J ends lost 1 base and 7 bases respectively, with 16 bases between them. The CDR3 totals 15 residues. As DNA, the CDR3 is TGTGCCAGTAGTATAGGAGGGACGGACTATGGTGGCTACACCTTC. This translates into CASSIGGTDYGGYTF.

This clone was observed a handful of times. V and J are TRBV5-4 and TRBJ2-7; D is unresolved. This CDR3 is built from 13 residues. Germline CDR1 is SGHNT and CDR2 is YYREEE (reference sequence). Trimming took off 0 bases at V and 2 bases at J, with 6 bases between the two ends. This CDR3 reads CASSLAPPYEQYF. DNA of the CDR3: TGTGCCAGCAGCTTGGCTCCCCCCTACGAGCAGTACTTC.

The V gene is TRBV7-2, the J gene TRBJ1-2; no clear D gene. Germline V gene lookup returns CDR1 SGHTA and CDR2 FQGNSA. The V gene lost 3 bases and the J gene lost 8 bases, with 13 bases spanning the gap. This CDR3 is built from 13 residues. The CDR3 DNA is TGTGCCAGCAGCTTCCTCCCCTACGGAGGCTACACCTTC. This sequence encodes CASSFLPYGGYTF.

A note on this clone: The junction departs from the called germline gene at one end, perhaps through a read error. The V and J genes are TRBV20-1 and TRBJ1-5, with no clear D. The CDR3 is made up of 11 amino acids. Germline loops: CDR1 DFQATT, CDR2 SNEGSKA (reference sequence). CDR3 in DNA: TGCAGTGCTAGCTATTTAGGACGCGAGCGTTTT. Translating it yields CSASYLGRERF.

The chain links TRBV7-2 to TRBJ1-4; D is possibly TRBD1 (5 bases). V lost 5 bases to trimming and J lost 3 bases, with 7 bases between them. The germline V gene has CDR1 SGHTA and CDR2 FQGNSA. The CDR3 totals 13 residues. CDR3 region: CASSVQANEKLFF. The CDR3 DNA sequence: TGTGCCAGCAGCGTACAGGCTAATGAAAAACTGTTTTTT.

The genes are TRBV10-2 and TRBJ2-5, with D perhaps matching TRBD1 or TRBD2 (5 bases each). Germline values: CDR1 WSHSY, CDR2 SAAADI. Between the trimmed V and J ends, which lost 2 bases and 4 bases, there was a span of 20 bases. The CDR3 has 17 amino acids. CDR3 DNA sequence: TGCGCCAGCAGTGAGCCCCCACCGGGACGGGATCGAGAGACCCAGTACTTC. This sequence encodes CASSEPPPGRDRETQYF.

V is TRBV2 and J is TRBJ1-1, with unresolved D. The CDR3 contains 14 residues. Trimming cost V 11 bases and J 1 base, with 17 bases left between them. In germline, CDR1 is SNHLY, CDR2 FYNNEI. CDR3 region: CACARRLGNTEAFF. The CDR3 DNA follows: TGTGCCTGCGCCAGGCGGTTGGGGAACACTGAAGCTTTCTTT.

The J gene is TRBJ2-7, the V gene TRBV10-2, with D tentatively TRBD2 (7 bases). Trimming shortened V by 2 bases and J by 3 bases, and 20 bases separated the two germline ends. CDR3 length: 17 amino acids. Germline lookup yields CDR1 WSHSY and CDR2 SAAADI. The CDR3: CASSEIRNRRGGYEQYF. In DNA, the CDR3 is TGCGCCAGCAGTGAGATTCGGAACAGGAGGGGGGGCTACGAGCAGTACTTC.

The gene calls are TRBV9 and TRBJ1-4; D is unclear. Deletions cut 4 bases from V and 3 bases from J, with 10 bases between. The CDR3 has 14 residues. Germline V CDR1 and CDR2: SGDLS, YYNGEE. CDR3 DNA: TGTGCCAGCAGCCTGGGAGCGGCTAATGAAAAACTGTTTTTT. Protein sequence: CASSLGAANEKLFF.

The chain combines TRBV18 with TRBJ2-2, with a tentative D call TRBD1 (6 bases). There are 16 residues in the CDR3. Germline CDR1 KGHSH, CDR2 LQKENI. V was shortened by 0 bases and J by 6 bases, with 14 bases between the two germline ends. The CDR3 region is CASSPPFPGASGELFF. The CDR3, as DNA: TGTGCCAGCTCACCACCATTCCCAGGGGCTTCCGGGGAGCTGTTTTTT.

The CDR3 nucleotides read TGTGCCAGCAGCCCTGACAGCATCGGCTCTGGAAACACCATATATTTT. Translating it yields CASSPDSIGSGNTIYF. V and J are TRBV7-9 and TRBJ1-3; D perhaps matches TRBD1 (5 bases). The CDR3 totals 16 residues. Germline V CDR1 and CDR2: SEHNR, FQNEAQ (reference sequence). The V end lost 5 bases, the J end lost 0 bases, and 14 bases lay between the germline ends. The whole variable domain, remainder taken from reference TRBV7-9 and TRBJ1-3, is DTGVSQNPRHKITKRGQNVTFRCDPISEHNRLYWYRQTLGQGPEFLTYFQNEAQLEKSRLLSDRFSAERPKGSFSTLEIQRTEQGDSAMYLCASSPDSIGSGNTIYFGEGSWLTVV.

This clone appeared a few times. The J gene is TRBJ2-7, the V gene TRBV25-1; perhaps TRBD2 as D (7 bases). CDR1 and CDR2 (germline): MGHDK, SYGVNS. Trimming stripped 2 bases from V and 5 bases from J, with 16 bases between. There are 15 residues in the CDR3. CDR3 coding DNA: TGTGCCAGCAGTGAAGGGGGCGGGAGCCCGGACGAGCAGTACTTC. This codes for CASSEGGGSPDEQYF.

The chain joins TRBV11-1 to TRBJ2-5; D gene unclear. CDR3 length equals 14 residues. Trimming shortened V by 1 base and J by 3 bases, and 9 bases separated the two germline ends. The germline gives CDR1 SGHAT, CDR2 FQDESV (reference sequence). CDR3 loop: CASSLGSKEETQYF. The CDR3 DNA reads as TGTGCCAGCAGCTTAGGATCCAAAGAAGAGACCCAGTACTTC.

The table lists this clone with many counts. The same CDR3 arises from other DNA sequences in this sample as well. The J gene is TRBJ2-5, the V gene TRBV5-1, with 11 bases identical to TRBD2. With V trimmed by 2 bases and J by 4 bases, 4 bases remained unmatched. Germline lookup yields CDR1 SGHRS and CDR2 YFSETQ. The CDR3 sequence is 15 residues long. The CDR3 region has the DNA TGCGCCAGCAGCTTAGCCGGGACTAGCGGAGAGACCCAGTACTTC. Residues: CASSLAGTSGETQYF.

This sequence joins TRBV28 and TRBJ2-2; 11 positions agree with TRBD1. CDR3 length equals 15 residues. V dropped 3 bases and J dropped 6; count of bases not matched to a gene: 3. Germline CDR1 reads MDHEN; CDR2 reads SYDVKM. In nucleotides, the CDR3 is TGTGCCAGCAGTTTCGGGACAGGGGGTCCCGGGGAGCTGTTTTTT. This encodes CASSFGTGGPGELFF.

The chain carries TRBV14 and TRBJ2-7, with D unclear. The CDR3 covers 12 residues. The ends were cut back, 0 bases at V and 3 bases at J, with 3 bases in the middle. Looked up from germline, CDR1 is SGHDN and CDR2 is FVKESK. The CDR3 here is CASSQDYYEQYF. CDR3 DNA sequence: TGTGCCAGCAGCCAAGATTACTACGAGCAGTACTTC.

The rearrangement uses TRBV6-1 and TRBJ1-2; D not resolved. The V end lost 6 bases, the J end lost 6 bases, and 20 bases lay between the germline ends. This CDR3 is 15 amino acids long. Germline CDR1 reads MNHNS; CDR2 reads SASEGT. In DNA, the CDR3 is TGTGCCAGCAGAACCCGGTCCCAAGCGAGTAATGGCTACACCTTC. It codes for CASRTRSQASNGYTF.

The V gene is TRBV7-8, the J gene TRBJ2-7; 7 nucleotides line up with TRBD2. V gave up 5 bases and J gave up 3 bases; unmatched junction bases: 7. Germline lookup yields CDR1 SGHVS and CDR2 FQNEAQ. The CDR3 consists of 14 residues. The CDR3 coding sequence is TGTGCCAGCAGCGAATGGGGCGGGGGCTACGAGCAGTACTTC. Amino acid sequence: CASSEWGGGYEQYF.

The V and J genes are TRBV6-6 and TRBJ1-2; 7 positions agree with TRBD1. The CDR3 runs 11 residues. Germline-derived CDR1 and CDR2 are MNHNY and SVGAGI (reference sequence). V lost 10 bases, J lost 7 bases, and 6 bases stayed unmatched. CDR3: CATGTDGGYTF. The CDR3 DNA is TGTGCCACGGGGACAGATGGTGGCTACACCTTC.

The J gene is TRBJ2-1, the V gene TRBV2, with D perhaps matching TRBD2 (5 bases). From germline, CDR1 is SNHLY and CDR2 FYNNEI. The germline V and J ends were trimmed by 6 bases and 0 bases, with 12 bases remaining between them. This CDR3 spans 15 amino acids. DNA of the CDR3: TGTGCCAGCAGACTGTCTAGCTACTCCTACAATGAGCAGTTCTTC. Translating gives CASRLSSYSYNEQFF.

The chain uses TRBV5-4 and TRBJ2-1; possibly TRBD1 for D (6 bases). Germline loops: CDR1 SGHNT, CDR2 YYREEE (reference sequence). The CDR3 consists of 16 residues. Trimming cost V 7 bases and J 6 bases, with 23 bases left between them. The CDR3 nucleotides read TGTGCCAGCTACAGAGGGGGAAGAGATGTGGGCAATGAGCAGTTCTTC. It encodes CASYRGGRDVGNEQFF.

This chain links TRBV10-3 with TRBJ1-1, with TRBD1 as a possible D gene (5 bases). The V end lost 5 bases, the J end lost 6 bases, and 10 bases lay between the germline ends. CDR1 and CDR2 (germline): ENHRY, SYGVKD. The CDR3 extends over 12 amino acids. The DNA of the CDR3 is TGTGCCATCAGTCGAGACAGATCTGAAGCTTTCTTT. Protein sequence: CAISRDRSEAFF.

The chain recombines TRBV5-1 with TRBJ2-3; no firm D call. V lost 0 bases, J lost 2 bases, and 7 bases lay in between. The germline gives CDR1 SGHRS, CDR2 YFSETQ. The CDR3 covers 14 residues. In DNA, the CDR3 is TGCGCCAGCAGCTTGGGAGTAGACACAGATACGCAGTATTTT. Translated: CASSLGVDTDTQYF.

The chain links TRBV11-2 to TRBJ2-1; 7 bases are shared with TRBD1. Germline trimming cut 0 bases from V and 9 bases from J; bases unmatched to any gene: 11. This CDR3 is built from 16 residues. Germline-derived CDR1 and CDR2 are SGHAT and FQNNGV. CDR3 sequence reads: CASSLERGRGYSEQFF. Here the CDR3 DNA reads TGTGCCAGCAGCTTAGAGAGGGGCAGGGGGTATAGTGAGCAGTTCTTC.

The V gene is TRBV27, the J gene TRBJ1-2; 7 nucleotides agree with TRBD1. Germline-derived CDR1 and CDR2 are MNHEY and SMNVEV (reference sequence). This CDR3 has 15 amino acids. With 4 bases clipped from V and 6 bases from J, the junction kept 11 bases outside the gene matches. The CDR3 reads CASSYKGAPYDGYTF. The CDR3 region has the DNA TGTGCCAGCAGTTACAAGGGGGCCCCCTACGATGGCTACACCTTC.

This rearrangement joins TRBV27 to TRBJ2-5, with 7 bases that match TRBD1. Germline assignment: CDR1 MNHEY and CDR2 SMNVEV (reference sequence). J was trimmed by 5 bases and V by 8 bases; bases with no gene match: 14. The CDR3 spans 15 residues. The CDR3 loop reads CASRLGTAPFETQYF. In DNA, the CDR3 is TGTGCCAGCCGGCTAGGGACAGCGCCGTTTGAGACCCAGTACTTC.

The chain carries TRBV9 and TRBJ2-1, with 14 bases identical to TRBD2. The germline V gene encodes CDR1 SGDLS and CDR2 YYNGEE. V shed 4 bases, J shed 4 bases, and the junction held 10 bases outside the gene matches. This CDR3 has 18 amino acids. CDR3 loop: CASSPAGTSGSLYNEQFF. DNA of the CDR3: TGTGCCAGCAGCCCAGCAGGGACTAGCGGGAGTCTTTACAATGAGCAGTTCTTC.

This chain links TRBV29-1 with TRBJ2-2; the D gene is possibly TRBD1 (6 bases). The ends were cut back, 8 bases at V and 3 bases at J, with 13 bases in the middle. The CDR3 runs 13 residues. Germline V gene sequence: CDR1 SQVTM, CDR2 ANQGSEA. CDR3 loop: CSCGQWDTGELFF. The CDR3 coding sequence is TGCAGCTGCGGACAGTGGGACACCGGGGAGCTGTTTTTT.

The CDR3 region has the DNA TGTGCCAGCAGCTTGGCGGGGGCAGATACGCAGTATTTT. This translates into CASSLAGADTQYF. This chain uses TRBV11-2 with TRBJ2-3; 7 positions match TRBD2. V shed 3 bases and J 4 bases; nucleotides not matched to a gene: 1. Germline loops: CDR1 SGHAT, CDR2 FQNNGV. There are 13 residues in the CDR3.

The genes are TRBV10-3 and TRBJ2-3; TRBD2 matches at 8 bases. Germline-derived CDR1 and CDR2 are ENHRY and SYGVKD. This CDR3 comprises 13 residues. V shed 7 bases, J shed 8 bases, and the junction held 8 bases outside the gene matches. The DNA for the CDR3 is TGTGCCATCACCCCCGGCGGGGGGCCTACGCAGTATTTT. Amino acids: CAITPGGGPTQYF.